This T cell receptor (beta chain) was captured by sequencing in a study of PD-L1 blockade in urothelial cancer. Overall study findings and caveats: Tumor-associated blood clones were expanded more by durable-benefit patients at 3 weeks.

V dropped 7 bases and J dropped 8 bases, with 14 bases sitting between them. CDR3 length equals 12 residues. CDR1 is MDHEN and CDR2 is SYDVKM in the germline V gene. Remarks on this clone: Its antigen is currently unknown.

The repertoire was sequenced with immunoSEQ multiplex PCR; TCRdb's copy has only in-frame clones and lacks some. Counted here are around 100,000 clones, approximately 85% occurring once; the ten biggest clones make up about 2.4%. V is TRBV28 and J is TRBJ1-1; the D is unclear. The origin of this receptor is a man aged 50-59 years with urothelial cancer. This material consisted of PBMCs, taken around atezolizumab (anti-PD-L1) treatment. This CDR3 reads CASTVTYREAFF. Written as DNA, the CDR3 is TGTGCCAGCACCGTAACCTACAGAGAAGCTTTCTTT.